This TCR beta chain emerged from a study of blood T cell repertoires in COVID-19. Study-wide context: T cells, B-cell-depleted T cells, or PBMCs provided the cDNA or gDNA that served as material.

This clone occurred once. Seattle participants joined during active infection and were tracked over time. In the authors' workflow: Using reference gene primer amplification, nucleated cell counts were estimated. TCRdb keeps only in-frame clones here, not all; method: immunoSEQ multiplex PCR. The V and J calls and clone size are taken from that table; D and trimming were inferred from the DNA. The top ten clones hold around 1% of a sample with hundreds of thousands of clones, roughly 90% of them seen once. J was trimmed by 4 bases and V by 2 bases; bases with no gene match: 7. Germline CDR1 is MNHEY and CDR2 is SVGAGI. The CDR3 sequence is 15 residues long.

The sequence was collected from a woman in her thirties or forties with COVID-19, enrolled during active disease. The sample consisted of peripheral blood. This chain connects TRBV6-5 to TRBJ1-2; TRBD1 matches at 7 bases. In DNA, the CDR3 is TGTGCCAGCAGTTACGGCGAAGGGGGCGGCTATGGCTACACCTTC. Translation gives CASSYGEGGGYGYTF.